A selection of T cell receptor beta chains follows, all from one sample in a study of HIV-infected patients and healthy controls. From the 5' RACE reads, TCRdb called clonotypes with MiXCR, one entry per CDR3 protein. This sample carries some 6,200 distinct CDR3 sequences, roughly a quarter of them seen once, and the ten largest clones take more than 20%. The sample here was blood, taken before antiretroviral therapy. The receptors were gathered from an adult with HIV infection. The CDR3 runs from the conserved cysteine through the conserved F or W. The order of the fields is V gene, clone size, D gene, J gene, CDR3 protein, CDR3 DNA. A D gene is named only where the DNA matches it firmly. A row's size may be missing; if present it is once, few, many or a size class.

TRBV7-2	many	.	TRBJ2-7	CASSPDPNEQYF	TGTGCCAGCAGCCCAGATCCGAACGAGCAGTACTTC
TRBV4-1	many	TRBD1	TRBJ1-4	CASSQGDSAATNEKLFF	TGCGCCAGCAGCCAAGGGGACAGCGCAGCAACTAATGAAAAACTGTTTTTT
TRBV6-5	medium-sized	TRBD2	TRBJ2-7	CASSYSQRGGNEQYF	TGTGCCAGCAGTTACTCTCAGCGGGGGGGTAACGAGCAGTACTTC
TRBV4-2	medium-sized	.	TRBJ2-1	CASSQDWGQSNEQFF	TGTGCCAGCAGCCAAGATTGGGGCCAGAGCAATGAGCAGTTCTTC
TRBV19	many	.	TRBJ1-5	CASTGDHSNQPQHF	TGTGCCAGTACAGGGGACCATAGCAATCAGCCCCAGCATTTT
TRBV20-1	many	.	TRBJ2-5	CSAGLRARGTQYF	TGCAGTGCTGGGCTGCGGGCGCGTGGGACCCAGTACTTC
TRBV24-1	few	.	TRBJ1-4	CATGTGEKLFF	TGTGCCACCGGGACGGGGGAAAAACTGTTTTTT
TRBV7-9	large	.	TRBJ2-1	CASSQGPNNEQFF	TGTGCCAGCAGCCAAGGACCTAACAATGAGCAGTTCTTC
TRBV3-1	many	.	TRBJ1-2	CASSQVSRVYGYTF	TGTGCCAGCAGCCAAGTCAGCAGGGTGTATGGCTACACCTTC
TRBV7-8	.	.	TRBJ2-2	CASSLAEGTGELFF	TGTGCCAGCAGCTTAGCTGAGGGCACCGGGGAGCTGTTTTTT
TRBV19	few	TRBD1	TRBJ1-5	CASISGTGGNQPQHF	TGTGCCAGTATTTCCGGGACAGGGGGCAATCAGCCCCAGCATTTT
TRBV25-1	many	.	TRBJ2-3	CASSGRAHLGGPLGGTQYF	TGTGCCAGCAGTGGAAGGGCCCACCTGGGGGGACCTTTAGGAGGGACGCAGTATTTT
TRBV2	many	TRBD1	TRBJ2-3	CASSEQSDRASTDTQYF	TGTGCCAGCAGTGAACAGAGCGACAGGGCCAGCACAGATACGCAGTATTTT
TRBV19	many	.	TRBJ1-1	CASSIVGGGIEAFF	TGTGCCAGTAGTATCGTCGGTGGGGGGATTGAAGCTTTCTTT
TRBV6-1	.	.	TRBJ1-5	CASSESIGQTGHHQHF	TGTGCCAGCAGTGAAAGTATCGGCCAGACAGGTCATCACCAGCATTTT
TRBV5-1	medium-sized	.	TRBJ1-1	CASSSITGNTEAFF	TGCGCCAGCAGCTCCATAACAGGGAACACTGAAGCTTTCTTT
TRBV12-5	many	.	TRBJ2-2	CASGLVYTGELFF	TGTGCTAGTGGTTTGGTTTACACCGGGGAGCTGTTTTTT